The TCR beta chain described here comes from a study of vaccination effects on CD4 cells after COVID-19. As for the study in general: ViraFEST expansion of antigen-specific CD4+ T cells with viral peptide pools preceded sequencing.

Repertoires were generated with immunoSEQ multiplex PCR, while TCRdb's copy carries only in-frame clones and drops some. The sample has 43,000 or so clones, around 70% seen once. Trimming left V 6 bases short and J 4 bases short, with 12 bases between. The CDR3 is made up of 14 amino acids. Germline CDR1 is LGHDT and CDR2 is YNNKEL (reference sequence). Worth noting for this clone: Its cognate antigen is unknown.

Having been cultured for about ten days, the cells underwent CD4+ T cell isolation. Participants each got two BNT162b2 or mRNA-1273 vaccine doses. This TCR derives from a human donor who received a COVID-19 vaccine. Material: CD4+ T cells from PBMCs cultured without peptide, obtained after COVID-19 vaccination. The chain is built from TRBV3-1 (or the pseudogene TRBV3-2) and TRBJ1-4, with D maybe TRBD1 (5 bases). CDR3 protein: CASRETDINEKLFF. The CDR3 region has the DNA TGTGCCAGCAGGGAGACAGATATTAATGAAAAACTGTTTTTT.